This T cell receptor (beta chain) was identified in a study of blood T cell repertoires in COVID-19. Study as a whole: Samples of COVID-19 (acute and convalescent) were obtained from the United States, Italy and Spain. T cells, B-cell-depleted T cells, or PBMCs supplied cDNA or gDNA.

Original processing notes: Reference gene primer amplification in the assay estimated nucleated cell counts. Some clones are missing from TCRdb's copy, which holds only in-frame ones; the method was immunoSEQ multiplex PCR. The V and J calls and clone size are taken from that table; D and trimming were inferred from the DNA. The sample has 150,000 to 180,000 clones; 78% are singletons. The receptor was derived from a man older than 75 with acute or convalescent COVID-19. What was sequenced was peripheral blood.

The CDR3 DNA sequence: TGCAGCGTGACAGGGGGCAGTAACCATCAGCCCCAGCATTTT. Encoded protein: CSVTGGSNHQPQHF. The gene calls are TRBV29-1 and TRBJ1-5; 10 bases are shared with TRBD1. The CDR3 extends over 14 amino acids. In germline, CDR1 is SQVTM, CDR2 ANQGSEA. The V segment lost 6 bases and the J segment 5 bases; nucleotides outside the gene matches: 7.